The rows below give T cell receptor beta chains drawn from one sample of a study of OX40 agonist ivuxolimab in advanced cancers. Only in-frame clones appear in the TCRdb table, and some are missing; sequencing was by immunoSEQ multiplex PCR. The table records roughly 32,000 clones, approximately 85% of them present only once. Sequenced material: CD4+ or CD8+ T cells sorted from blood, taken in a trial of the OX40 agonist ivuxolimab. These receptors all stem from an adult with an advanced solid tumor such as melanoma, head and neck, liver or kidney cancer. The conserved cysteine and the conserved F or W are not part of the CDR3 here.

TRBV9	TRBJ2-7	ASFTGDEQY
TRBV29-1	TRBJ1-2	SDMARGYGYT
TRBV7-2	TRBJ2-7	ASSYSGGSSYEQY
TRBV28	TRBJ2-7	ASGLGFEQY
TRBV7-9	TRBJ1-2	ASSLTGGEGYT
TRBV5-1	TRBJ2-1	ASSFKEVGNEQF
TRBV27	TRBJ2-2	ASSLVSVGELF
TRBV7-6	TRBJ2-3	ASSHPTGGGTDTQY
TRBV7-9	TRBJ2-3	ASSFRAGQTDTQY
TRBV7-9	TRBJ1-3	ASSLPDSSGNTIY
TRBV15	TRBJ2-6	ATSRDSPGTASGANVLT
TRBV10-1	TRBJ2-7	ASPGGSYEQY
TRBV7-9	TRBJ1-4	ASSQDEGTRF
TRBV6-6	TRBJ1-1	ASILTGGTEAF
TRBV4-3	TRBJ1-2	ASSQDIMPGTNYGYT
TRBV7-9	TRBJ2-3	ASSLAVGGPTDTQY
TRBV4-1	TRBJ2-1	ASSQEGSSYNEQF
TRBV27	TRBJ2-2	ASSPGSTGELF
TRBV20-1	TRBJ1-2	SAWTDAGYT
TRBV5-5	TRBJ2-7	ASLAGPNEQY
TRBV28	TRBJ1-1	ASSLPPGQGAVEAF
TRBV4-3	TRBJ2-1	ASSQGAGTLTNEQF
TRBV19	TRBJ2-7	ASSMVEGTAYEQY
TRBV5-6	TRBJ2-7	ASSQDGAGVSGEQY
TRBV28	TRBJ2-7	ASSLRLNLPYEQY
TRBV29-1	TRBJ2-1	SVEARTLNEQF
TRBV7-9	TRBJ2-1	ASSLAVGEQF
TRBV5-1	TRBJ2-7	ASSFGQGVYEQY
TRBV27	TRBJ2-5	ASRGLAGVIDETQY
TRBV28	TRBJ2-5	ASSLGQTQY
TRBV2	TRBJ2-7	ASNGLDRGYEQY
TRBV30	TRBJ1-1	AWKKDDHTEAF
TRBV6-5	TRBJ1-5	ASRAVNQPQH